Given below is one T cell receptor beta chain in context. Source study methods: For nucleated cells, counts were estimated from reference gene primer amplification. The assay was immunoSEQ multiplex PCR, and TCRdb's table has in-frame clones only and misses some. D and trimming come from the DNA, and the V and J calls and clone size come from that table. The sample includes around 280,000 clones, 89% of them seen just once. The CDR3 covers 14 residues. From germline, CDR1 is SNHLY and CDR2 FYNNEI. V was clipped by 6 bases and J by 5 bases, with 11 bases between them. The sample is drawn from a study of blood T cell repertoires in COVID-19. Overall study: Sites across the United States, Italy and Spain contributed samples from acute and convalescent COVID-19. From T cells, B-cell-depleted T cells, or PBMCs came the material, which was cDNA or gDNA.

Patients in Seattle were enrolled during active infection, then followed longitudinally. This sequence originates from a woman between 25 and 40 years old with COVID-19, enrolled during active disease. What was sequenced was peripheral blood. The rearrangement joins TRBV2 to TRBJ1-6; D call uncertain. CDR3 in amino acids: CASSVRGHNSPLHF. As DNA, the CDR3 is TGTGCCAGCAGCGTCCGAGGGCATAATTCACCCCTCCACTTT. Using reference TRBV2 and TRBJ1-6 for the parts outside the CDR3, the full variable domain is EPEVTQTPSHQVTQMGQEVILRCVPISNHLYFYWYRQILGQKVEFLVSFYNNEISEKSEIFDDQFSVERPDGSNFTLKIRSTKLEDSAMYFCASSVRGHNSPLHFGNGTRLTVT.